What follows are 8 T cell receptor beta chains derived from one specimen sequenced in a study of T cell responses to AZD1222 COVID-19 vaccine (dated by TCRdb to the early 2020s). The library was produced with the immunoSEQ multiplex PCR assay. Not all clones reach the TCRdb copy of this immuneACCESS table, which keeps in-frame sequences only. Checked studies attribute under half of the gap to unresolved V genes and leave the rest unexplained. The sample has approximately 190,000 clones on record, approximately 91% of them singletons. The leading ten clones occupy over 0.75% of the sample. What this sample's time point label stands for: baseline before first vaccination. This sample comprised peripheral blood, obtained on day 0 of AZD1222 vaccination. Receptor source: an adult in good health.

The chain has TRBV7-6 and TRBJ2-1; possible D gene TRBD2, 5 bases. Germline CDR1 reads SGHVS; CDR2 reads FNYEAQ. The CDR3 is 15 residues long. Trimming stripped 0 bases from V and 6 bases from J, with 12 bases between. Here the CDR3 reads CASSLAGIGSNEQFF. CDR3 in DNA: TGTGCCAGCAGCTTAGCGGGGATAGGGAGCAATGAGCAGTTCTTC.

The rearrangement links TRBV27 to TRBJ2-7, with D tentatively TRBD1 (5 bases). CDR1 and CDR2 (germline): MNHEY, SMNVEV (reference sequence). Trimming shortened V by 5 bases and J by 4 bases, and 21 bases separated the two germline ends. The CDR3 loop spans 16 amino acids. The CDR3 here is CASSVSKGVQDYEQYF. Here the CDR3 DNA reads TGTGCCAGCAGTGTCTCAAAAGGGGTTCAGGATTACGAGCAGTACTTC.

V usage is TRBV19 and J usage is TRBJ1-1, with D unresolved. V lost 0 bases, J lost 4 bases, and 9 bases lay in between. The germline V gene has CDR1 LNHDA and CDR2 SQIVND (reference sequence). CDR3 length: 14 residues. The CDR3 nucleotides read TGTGCCAGTAGTATAGATGCAGACGGCACTGAAGCTTTCTTT. Protein: CASSIDADGTEAFF.

The chain couples TRBV19 to TRBJ1-1; D uncertain. Germline assignment: CDR1 LNHDA and CDR2 SQIVND (reference sequence). CDR3 length: 14 amino acids. V lost 0 bases to trimming and J lost 10 bases, with 15 bases between them. The chain's CDR3 is CASSIDMTVPRAFF. CDR3 in DNA: TGTGCCAGTAGTATAGACATGACGGTTCCTAGAGCTTTCTTT.

This chain joins TRBV7-3 and TRBJ2-1; no clear D gene. CDR1 is SGHTA, CDR2 FQGTGA, per germline. CDR3 length: 14 residues. V was cut by 0 bases and J by 7 bases, with 10 bases left in between. CDR3 DNA: TGTGCCAGCAGCTTAACCGGTAGCCGGAATGAGCAGTTCTTC. This gives the protein CASSLTGSRNEQFF.

V is TRBV5-5 and J is TRBJ1-2; D remains ambiguous. The CDR3 runs to 13 residues. With 5 bases removed from V and 5 bases from J, the gap between germline ends came to 13 bases. CDR1 and CDR2 (germline): SGHKS, YYEKEE (reference sequence). As DNA, the CDR3 is TGTGCCAGCAGGCAACCTCCAGGATATGGCTACACCTTC. This sequence encodes CASRQPPGYGYTF. Full variable domain (missing parts from reference TRBV5-5 and TRBJ1-2): DAGVTQSPTHLIKTRGQQVTLRCSPISGHKSVSWYQQVLGQGPQFIFQYYEKEERGRGNFPDRFSARQFPNYSSELNVNALLLGDSALYLCASRQPPGYGYTFGSGTRLTVV.

V is TRBV4-2 and J is TRBJ1-1; D call uncertain. This CDR3 has 11 amino acids. The V end lost 1 base, the J end lost 11 bases, and 8 bases lay between the germline ends. Germline CDR1 is LGHNA and CDR2 is YNFKEQ. CDR3 loop: CASSQAGFAFF. The CDR3, as DNA: TGTGCCAGCAGCCAAGCAGGCTTTGCTTTCTTT.

The chain joins TRBV11-2 to TRBJ2-5; D not resolved. V lost 0 bases to trimming and J lost 2 bases, with 7 bases between them. This CDR3 contains 14 residues. The germline V gene encodes CDR1 SGHAT and CDR2 FQNNGV. The CDR3 DNA is TGTGCCAGCAGCTTAGAGATAAAACAAGAGACCCAGTACTTC. It specifies CASSLEIKQETQYF.